A single sample is the source of the 6 T cell receptor beta chains below, sequenced in a study of tumor and adjacent non-tumor tissue in lung cancer. This sample's RNA came from whole unsorted tissue. Three rounds of nested PCR, following a modified ARM-PCR protocol, produced the TCRbeta library. One entry per CDR3 protein results from TCRdb running MiXCR on the multiplex PCR reads. The data show some 99,000 distinct CDR3 sequences, 60% to 80% seen once. Sequencing input: lung tumor tissue. The receptors derive from an older woman with non-small cell lung cancer.

This clonotype showed up just once. The germline gene is not matched at one end of the junction; a read error may be the cause. The V and J genes are TRBV11-2 and TRBJ1-5; the D gene is possibly TRBD1 (5 bases). The CDR3 is made up of 13 amino acids. CDR1 is SGHAT, CDR2 FQNNGV, per germline. The CDR3 region is CASSRDSGQPHHF. CDR3 DNA: TGTGCCAGCTCCCGCGACAGCGGTCAGCCCCATCATTTT.

A word on this clonotype: Germline is not matched at one junction end, which may reflect a read error. The V gene is TRBV6-1, the J gene TRBJ2-1; D is uncertain. CDR1 is MNHNS, CDR2 SASEGT, per germline. The CDR3 extends over 16 amino acids. The CDR3 DNA reads as TGTGCCAGCAGCGCAGAAGCAGGCTTCTCCTGCAATGAGCAGTTCTTC. Encoded protein: CASSAEAGFSCNEQFF.

Details on this clonotype: Being one base from a much bigger clone, this may be a read error. V gene TRBV20-1 combines with J gene TRBJ2-1; 8 positions match TRBD2. The V and J ends lost 0 bases and 0 bases, in that order; junction bases with no gene match: 4. CDR1 is DFQATT, CDR2 SNEGSKA, per germline (reference sequence). The CDR3 contains 16 residues. CDR3 DNA sequence: TGCAGTGCTAGAGATTGGACTAGCTGCTCCTACAATGAGCAGTTCTTC. Translating gives CSARDWTSCSYNEQFF.

Worth noting for this clonotype: Because the CDR3 is missing its conserved closing phenylalanine or tryptophan, this is likely a read error. This chain links TRBV12-3 or TRBV12-4 with TRBJ1-5; a weak D match, TRBD1 (6 bases). V was trimmed by 1 base and J by 2 bases, leaving 9 bases between them. This CDR3 is 15 amino acids long. DNA of the CDR3: TGTGCCAGCAGTTTAGAGGGGGGCCGCAATCAGCCCCAGCATTTA. Its translation is CASSLEGGRNQPQHL.

The chain uses TRBV11-1 and TRBJ2-7; D is ambiguous. The CDR3 is 14 residues long. Trimming took 8 bases from V and 6 from J, leaving 20 bases between them. Germline V gene lookup returns CDR1 SGHAT and CDR2 FQDESV (reference sequence). The CDR3 protein is CASGASPEFCEQYF. The CDR3 DNA sequence: TGTGCCAGCGGTGCGTCTCCTGAGTTCTGCGAGCAGTACTTC. The whole variable domain, remainder taken from reference TRBV11-1 and TRBJ2-7, is EAEVAQSPRYKITEKSQAVAFWCDPISGHATLYWYRQILGQGPELLVQFQDESVVDDSQLPKDRFSAERLKGVDSTLKIQPAELGDSAMYLCASGASPEFCEQYFGPGTRLTVT.

Remarks on this clonotype: This could be a read error, since a much larger clone is one nucleotide away. The chain combines TRBV20-1 with TRBJ2-3, with TRBD1 identical over 9 bases. Germline V gene lookup returns CDR1 DFQATT and CDR2 SNEGSKA (reference sequence). The CDR3 has 16 residues. CDR3 nucleotide sequence: TGCATTGCCCTCAATGACCGGGACAGGGGCACAGATACGCAGTATTTT. Encoded protein: CIALNDRDRGTDTQYF.